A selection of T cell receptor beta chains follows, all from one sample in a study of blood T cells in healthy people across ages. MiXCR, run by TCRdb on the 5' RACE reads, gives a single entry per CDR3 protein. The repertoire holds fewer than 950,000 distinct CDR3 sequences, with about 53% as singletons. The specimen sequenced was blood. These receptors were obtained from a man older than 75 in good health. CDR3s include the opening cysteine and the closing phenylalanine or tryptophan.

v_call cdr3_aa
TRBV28 CASSFYRVYGQPQHF
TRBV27 CASSQPGLAGGPNTGELFF
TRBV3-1 CASSHGRGANSPLHF
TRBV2 CASIIRTVTDTQYF
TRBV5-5 CASSSPRNSGANVLTF
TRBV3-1 CASSQGAFGFFYEQYF
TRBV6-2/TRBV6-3 CAMGAGVSYEQYF
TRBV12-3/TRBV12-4 CASSPRTVLGTEAFF
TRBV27 CASGEDRVGNYGYTF
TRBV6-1 CASSESAAASYGYTF
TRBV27 CASSFLGAEYEQYF
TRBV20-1 CSAFSGRTGELFF
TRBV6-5 CASRTGTASEQYF
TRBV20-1 CSASPDRSSYNEQFF
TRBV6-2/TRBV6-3 CATSRDYDTYEQYF
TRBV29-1 CSGRQGPYEQYF
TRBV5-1 CASSLNHNEQFF
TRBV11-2 CASSSLRTFGGYTF
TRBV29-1 CSVASGRASYNEQFF
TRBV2 CASRPGQGSPLHF
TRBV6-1 CASSEAMRLYEQYF
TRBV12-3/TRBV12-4 CASGGGFRYAYF
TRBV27 CASRTFSGENTGELFF
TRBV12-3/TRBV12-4 CASSQTGGRQTQYF
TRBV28 CASRDRGEEKLFF
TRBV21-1 CASSSRQISSYEQYF
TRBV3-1 CASSQEDRASTDTQYF
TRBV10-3 CASRGVGSYEQYF
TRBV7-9 CASSLGGDSSEAFF
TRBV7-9 CASSPFQSSYEQYF
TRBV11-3 CASSSRLGGYNEQFF
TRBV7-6 CASSLRVDYGYTF
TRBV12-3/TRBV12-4 CASSNRDSSYNEQFF
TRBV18 CASSPAGTEGTQYF
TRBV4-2 CASSQSGLEGDTQYF
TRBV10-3 CAISDRGLKDYGYTF
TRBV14 CASSHRRDWGLAGYTF